The following is a T cell receptor beta chain sequence with its context. Its antigen remains unknown. Trimming took off 5 bases at V and 9 bases at J, with 11 bases between the two ends. This CDR3 has 11 amino acids. Germline values: CDR1 SGHVS, CDR2 FNYEAQ. The sample comes from a study of Graves' ophthalmopathy and Graves' hyperthyroidism. Points from the study as a whole: Most expanded thyroid clonotypes above 0.001 frequency also appeared in blood. Ophthalmopathy cases were distinguished from stable hyperthyroidism by a 13-signature model, reaching roughly 90% sensitivity and around 77% specificity.

Scientists amplified the TCR beta CDR3 regions from RNA transcripts. HTBI primers primed a first-round RT-PCR, and a second-round multiplex PCR followed. TCRdb used MiXCR to reprocess the multiplex PCR reads, holding one entry per CDR3 protein. This sample yields about 620,000 distinct CDR3 sequences, of which 22% are seen a single time; roughly 6.9% belongs to the top ten. Physicians reached a diagnosis by relying on clinical symptoms, serum thyroxine, TRAb, thyroid ultrasound and orbital computed tomography. The receptor's source is a woman in her late teens or twenties with stable Graves' hyperthyroidism. Some clones in this sample may be carry-over from other donors' samples. The sample was peripheral blood. The chain carries TRBV7-6 and TRBJ2-7; D is ambiguous. CDR3 in DNA: TGTGCCAGCAGCGGCCCGTCGGGGCAGTACTTC. As protein: CASSGPSGQYF.